The present TCR beta chain was sequenced within a study of T cells in Graves' hyperthyroidism and ophthalmopathy. About the research overall: Before any treatment, at initial diagnosis, peripheral blood was collected. Overall study findings and caveats: In the blood, most expanded thyroid clonotypes above 0.001 appeared as well.

The V and J ends lost 4 bases and 5 bases, in that order; junction bases with no gene match: 6. Germline V CDR1 and CDR2: LGHDT, YNNKEL (reference sequence). The CDR3 contains 14 residues. Not enrolled were patients with uncontrolled infection, other autoimmune disease, pregnancy or lactation. It was roughly 10 ml of fresh peripheral blood that supplied the PBMCs. RNA transcripts provided the source from which TCR beta CDR3 regions were amplified. The HTBI set primed first-round TCR CDR3 RT-PCR. TCRdb used MiXCR to reprocess the multiplex PCR reads, holding one entry per CDR3 protein. Seen here are 460,000 or so distinct CDR3 sequences, approximately 15% observed once, and the top ten hold about a sixth. For this clonotype: Its antigen is undetermined.

The TCR was taken from a woman between 18 and 29 years old with Graves' hyperthyroidism. The sample consisted of blood. This chain connects TRBV3-1 to TRBJ1-1; 8 nucleotides match TRBD1. DNA of the CDR3: TGTGCCAGCAGCCGCTATACAGGGGGAACTGAAGCTTTCTTT. Translation: CASSRYTGGTEAFF.